This TCR beta chain is from a study of cytomegalovirus exposure and HLA in healthy donors. Study-wide findings and caveats: The study labeled 150 to 200 TCR beta chains cytomegalovirus-associated. In a later analysis, at a false discovery rate of 0.05, under 20,000 TCR beta sequences were associated with HLA alleles.

Worth noting for this clone: Its antigen remains unidentified.

This CDR3 region has 17 residues. The germline CDR1 and CDR2 sequences are MRHNA and SNTAGT. Trimming removed 3 bases from V and 2 bases from J; junction bases left unmatched: 5. The PCR used 60 Vbeta and 13 Jbeta primers. Sequencing used immunoSEQ multiplex PCR; TCRdb keeps in-frame clones, though not all of them. The sample shows about 130,000 clones, around 82% of them seen only once. The rearrangement uses TRBV6-4 and TRBJ2-3; TRBD2 matches at 13 bases. Sequencing input: PBMCs. This sequence was found in a man aged 40-50 years in good health and CMV-seronegative. In nucleotides, the CDR3 is TGTGCCAGCAGTGAACTAGCGGGGGGGGCCGACACAGATACGCAGTATTTT. Amino acid sequence: CASSELAGGADTDTQYF.